This TCR beta chain was sequenced in a study of blood T cell repertoires in COVID-19. Across the whole study: Donors in the United States, Italy and Spain gave samples during acute or convalescent COVID-19. Nucleic acid was either cDNA or gDNA, and it came from T cells, B-cell-depleted T cells, or PBMCs.

CDR1 is MNHEY, CDR2 SVGAGI, per germline. V dropped 5 bases and J dropped 5; count of bases not matched to a gene: 6. The CDR3 covers 14 residues. Per the original methods: Estimated nucleated cell counts came from reference gene primer amplification. Assay: immunoSEQ multiplex PCR; the TCRdb copy retains only in-frame clones and omits some. The DNA was the basis for D and trimming; V, J and clone size are from that table. The repertoire holds over 100,000 clones, roughly 89% seen once, with roughly 4% in the top ten. Seattle's enrolled individuals joined amid active infection and were then monitored longitudinally.

This clonotype originated in a man aged 55 to 70 with COVID-19, enrolled during active disease. Sequencing was performed on peripheral blood. This chain joins TRBV6-5 and TRBJ2-3, with 8 bases that match TRBD1. DNA for the CDR3: TGTGCCAGCAGTCTGGGACAGGCAGGAGATACGCAGTATTTT. This encodes CASSLGQAGDTQYF.